This entry lists 25 T cell receptor beta chains sequenced from one sample in a study of shared clonotypes between healthy human individuals. Clones were read by immunoSEQ multiplex PCR, and TCRdb kept only the in-frame ones, dropping some. The sample has roughly 2.4 million clones, around 95% seen once. The sequencing sample was made of naive CD4+ T cells sorted from blood. Sample subset: CD45RA+ positively selected. The receptors derive from a man between 18 and 35 years old in good health.

This sequence joins TRBV6-1 and TRBJ2-6; the D is unclear. The CDR3 is 17 amino acids. V dropped 1 base and J dropped 0 bases, with 10 bases sitting between them. Germline-derived CDR1 and CDR2 are MNHNS and SASEGT. CDR3 nucleotides: TGTGCCAGCAGTGAAGAGGTGGGAATCTCTGGGGCCAACGTCCTGACTTTC. Protein sequence: CASSEEVGISGANVLTF.

This chain connects TRBV30 to TRBJ2-1; D possibly uses TRBD1 or TRBD2 (5 bases each). The germline gives CDR1 GTSNPN, CDR2 SVGIG (reference sequence). V shed 4 bases and J shed 4 bases, with 14 bases lying between them. The length of the CDR3 is 14 residues. The CDR3 here is CAWTLPGRYNEQFF. The CDR3 nucleotides are TGTGCCTGGACCCTCCCGGGACGATACAATGAGCAGTTCTTC. The full variable domain, with the rest looked up from reference TRBV30 and TRBJ2-1, is SQTIHQWPATLVQPVGSPLSLECTVEGTSNPNLYWYRQAAGRGLQLLFYSVGIGQISSEVPQNLSASRPQDRQFILSSKKLLLSDSGFYLCAWTLPGRYNEQFFGPGTRLTVL.

This chain joins TRBV28 and TRBJ2-7; D gene ambiguous. This CDR3 region has 14 residues. The germline CDR1 and CDR2 sequences are MDHEN and SYDVKM. Trimming took off 6 bases at V and 5 bases at J, with 17 bases between the two ends. The CDR3 region is CASRPRQRINEQYF. The CDR3 bases are TGTGCCAGCAGACCCCGACAAAGGATCAACGAGCAGTACTTC. Filled out from reference TRBV28 and TRBJ2-7, the complete variable domain reads DVKVTQSSRYLVKRTGEKVFLECVQDMDHENMFWYRQDPGLGLRLIYFSYDVKMKEKGDIPEGYSVSREKKERFSLILESASTNQTSMYLCASRPRQRINEQYFGPGTRLTVT.

This chain connects TRBV5-4 to TRBJ2-7, with 10 bases fitting TRBD1. Trimming cost V 4 bases and J 5 bases; bases outside gene matches: 6. The CDR3 has 14 residues. Germline loops: CDR1 SGHNT, CDR2 YYREEE (reference sequence). In nucleotides, the CDR3 is TGTGCCAGCAGCCCGGGACAGGGGTTACACGAGCAGTACTTC. It codes for CASSPGQGLHEQYF. Full variable domain (rest looked up from reference TRBV5-4 and TRBJ2-7): ETGVTQSPTHLIKTRGQQVTLRCSSQSGHNTVSWYQQALGQGPQFIFQYYREEENGRGNFPPRFSGLQFPNYSSELNVNALELDDSALYLCASSPGQGLHEQYFGPGTRLTVT.

The chain uses TRBV25-1 and TRBJ1-2; D remains ambiguous. The CDR3 has 13 amino acids. V was clipped by 7 bases and J by 10 bases, with 19 bases between them. Germline-derived CDR1 and CDR2 are MGHDK and SYGVNS. Here the CDR3 DNA reads TGTGCCAGCACGACGGACCTGGGTAACTACTACACCTTC. Translation: CASTTDLGNYYTF.

The chain couples TRBV5-8 to TRBJ2-3; possibly TRBD2 for D (5 bases). V lost 0 bases, J lost 2 bases, and 7 bases lay in between. This CDR3 comprises 14 residues. Germline-derived CDR1 and CDR2 are SGHTS and YDEGEE. CDR3 in amino acids: CASSLGRVTDTQYF. The CDR3 region has the DNA TGTGCCAGCAGCTTGGGGCGGGTCACAGATACGCAGTATTTT.

The rearrangement joins TRBV5-1 to TRBJ1-2; D remains unclear. The V gene lost 1 base and the J gene lost 1 base, with 11 bases spanning the gap. CDR3 length: 15 amino acids. Germline V gives CDR1 SGHRS, CDR2 YFSETQ. CDR3 loop: CASSLLGTDNYGYTF. DNA for the CDR3: TGCGCCAGCAGCTTGTTAGGAACTGATAACTATGGCTACACCTTC.

The chain has TRBV7-8 and TRBJ2-5, with D tentatively TRBD1 (6 bases). The CDR3 totals 16 residues. V was trimmed by 2 bases and J by 5 bases, leaving 18 bases between them. The germline V gene has CDR1 SGHVS and CDR2 FQNEAQ. In DNA, the CDR3 is TGTGCCAGCAGCTTAATGGGGGCGATTAAGGGGGAGACCCAGTACTTC. Translating it yields CASSLMGAIKGETQYF.

The rearrangement links TRBV5-1 to TRBJ1-3, with TRBD1 as a possible D gene (5 bases). CDR3 length: 19 amino acids. Germline V gene sequence: CDR1 SGHRS, CDR2 YFSETQ. With 4 bases removed from V and 0 bases from J, the gap between germline ends came to 23 bases. The CDR3 loop reads CASSTRPREGFSSGNTIYF. In nucleotides, the CDR3 is TGCGCCAGCAGCACACGGCCCAGGGAAGGGTTCTCCTCTGGAAACACCATATATTTT.

The chain recombines TRBV6-1 with TRBJ1-3; maybe TRBD1 (5 bases). With 4 bases removed from V and 4 bases from J, the gap between germline ends came to 8 bases. The CDR3 runs to 13 residues. Germline V gene lookup returns CDR1 MNHNS and CDR2 SASEGT. The CDR3 spells CASSGDRGNTIYF. The DNA of the CDR3 is TGTGCCAGCAGTGGAGACAGAGGAAACACCATATATTTT.

This clone occurred once. The chain recombines TRBV5-4 with TRBJ1-5; 8 nucleotides agree with TRBD1. Trimming at V came to 0 bases and at J to 7 bases, leaving 6 bases not matched to a gene. Germline CDR1 is SGHNT and CDR2 is YYREEE (reference sequence). This CDR3 has 15 residues. CDR3 loop: CASSLDQGASQPQHF. CDR3 DNA: TGTGCCAGCAGCTTGGATCAGGGGGCAAGCCAGCCCCAGCATTTT. Together with reference TRBV5-4 and TRBJ1-5, the CDR3 gives the full variable domain: ETGVTQSPTHLIKTRGQQVTLRCSSQSGHNTVSWYQQALGQGPQFIFQYYREEENGRGNFPPRFSGLQFPNYSSELNVNALELDDSALYLCASSLDQGASQPQHFGDGTRLSIL.

V and J are TRBV6-1 and TRBJ1-5, with 10 bases aligning to TRBD1. CDR3 length: 16 amino acids. Per germline, CDR1 MNHNS and CDR2 SASEGT. The trim removed 2 bases at V and 7 bases at J, leaving 8 bases unmatched. CDR3 protein: CASSESGTGVGQPQHF. The CDR3 coding sequence is TGTGCCAGCAGTGAATCAGGGACAGGGGTGGGACAGCCCCAGCATTTT.

The rearrangement links TRBV6-1 to TRBJ1-4, with 12 bases identical to TRBD1. Germline lookup yields CDR1 MNHNS and CDR2 SASEGT. J gave up 8 bases and V 4 bases, and 8 bases lay outside the gene matches. The CDR3 is 16 residues long. CDR3 in amino acids: CASSAGQGAIGEKLFF. CDR3 DNA sequence: TGTGCCAGCAGTGCGGGACAGGGGGCGATTGGAGAAAAACTGTTTTTT.

The chain carries TRBV5-1 and TRBJ2-7; D might be TRBD1 (5 bases). Germline CDR1 SGHRS, CDR2 YFSETQ. This CDR3 has 15 residues. V was cut by 0 bases and J by 5 bases, with 15 bases left in between. CDR3 amino acids: CASSLEGQGVDEQYF. CDR3 nucleotide sequence: TGCGCCAGCAGCTTGGAGGGGCAAGGGGTCGACGAGCAGTACTTC.

The J gene is TRBJ1-2, the V gene TRBV25-1; D is undetermined. This CDR3 contains 15 residues. The germline V and J ends were trimmed by 1 base and 4 bases, with 13 bases remaining between them. Germline V lookup: CDR1 MGHDK, CDR2 SYGVNS. The CDR3 region is CASSESGGMVYGYTF. CDR3 DNA: TGTGCCAGCAGTGAATCGGGAGGGATGGTCTATGGCTACACCTTC.

The CDR3 sequence: CASSFSGRNTEAFF. CDR3 sequence (DNA): TGTGCCAGCAGTTTTTCTGGGCGCAACACTGAAGCTTTCTTT. This chain links TRBV27 with TRBJ1-1; no definite D call. From germline, CDR1 is MNHEY and CDR2 SMNVEV (reference sequence). Trimming stripped 3 bases from V and 2 bases from J, with 10 bases between. CDR3 size: 14 residues.

The chain joins TRBV9 to TRBJ2-5, with no clear D. This CDR3 comprises 13 residues. V dropped 3 bases and J dropped 3 bases, with 9 bases sitting between them. Germline V gene data show CDR1 as SGDLS and CDR2 as YYNGEE. The CDR3 reads CASSDGIKETQYF. Here the CDR3 DNA reads TGTGCCAGCAGCGATGGAATTAAAGAGACCCAGTACTTC.

A note on this clone: Other DNA sequences of this sample code for an identical CDR3. This chain joins TRBV5-4 and TRBJ2-2; the match to TRBD1 covers 8 bases. This CDR3 is built from 14 residues. In germline, CDR1 is SGHNT, CDR2 YYREEE (reference sequence). V was clipped by 5 bases and J by 3 bases; unmatched bases: 3. The CDR3 coding sequence is TGTGCCAGCAGTCCGACAGGGGACACCGGGGAGCTGTTTTTT. The encoded protein is CASSPTGDTGELFF.

This chain links TRBV2 with TRBJ1-1; no clear D. Germline V gene data show CDR1 as SNHLY and CDR2 as FYNNEI. The germline V and J ends were trimmed by 8 bases and 4 bases, with 11 bases remaining between them. This CDR3 is built from 12 residues. The CDR3 nucleotides are TGTGCCAGCTTAAGGCCGCTCACTGAAGCTTTCTTT. As protein: CASLRPLTEAFF.

J is TRBJ2-7 and V is TRBV20-1; a possible D gene is TRBD1 (5 bases). Germline loops: CDR1 DFQATT, CDR2 SNEGSKA (reference sequence). This CDR3 comprises 10 residues. Deletions cut 6 bases from V and 5 bases from J, with 8 bases between. The CDR3, as DNA: TGCAGTGCCGTACAGGACGAGCAGTACTTC. Amino acids: CSAVQDEQYF.

This chain connects TRBV27 to TRBJ1-2; 10 bases are a match to TRBD1. The CDR3 runs to 15 residues. In germline, CDR1 is MNHEY, CDR2 SMNVEV (reference sequence). J gave up 4 bases and V 5 bases, and 7 bases lay outside the gene matches. The CDR3: CASSADRGGGYGYTF. The CDR3 nucleotides read TGTGCCAGCAGTGCGGACAGGGGGGGTGGCTATGGCTACACCTTC.

On this clone itself: Other DNA sequences in the same sample also yield this CDR3. The CDR3 here is CASSPPGGNTEAFF. The CDR3 nucleotides are TGTGCCAGCAGTCCCCCGGGAGGTAACACTGAAGCTTTCTTT. V and J are TRBV6-5 and TRBJ1-1; the D is unclear. The CDR3 extends over 14 amino acids. Trimming took off 5 bases at V and 2 bases at J, with 12 bases between the two ends. Germline values: CDR1 MNHEY, CDR2 SVGAGI.

Notes on this clone: This sample also contains other DNA sequences that code for the same CDR3. The chain links TRBV9 to TRBJ2-7; D possibly matches TRBD1 or TRBD2 (5 bases each). This CDR3 is built from 13 residues. Germline CDR1 SGDLS, CDR2 YYNGEE. Trimming removed 5 bases from V and 0 bases from J, with 9 bases in between. Here the CDR3 DNA reads TGTGCCAGCAGTACGGGGCCCTCCTACGAGCAGTACTTC. Translating gives CASSTGPSYEQYF.

With regard to this clone: An end of the junction differs from the germline gene, which may be a read error. The chain carries TRBV7-9 and TRBJ2-3; a weak D match, TRBD2 (7 bases). CDR1 and CDR2 from the germline V gene are SEHNR and FQNEAQ (reference sequence). This CDR3 contains 14 residues. The CDR3 loop is CASSLELLGGRYIF. In DNA, the CDR3 is TGTGCCAGCAGCTTAGAACTTTTGGGGGGGCGGTATATTTTT.

The chain joins TRBV19 to TRBJ2-7, with 9 bases aligning to TRBD1. Looked up from germline, CDR1 is LNHDA and CDR2 is SQIVND (reference sequence). Unmatched junction bases numbered 6, after V lost 3 bases and J lost 0 bases. This CDR3 comprises 16 residues. In nucleotides, the CDR3 is TGTGCCAGTAGTATCCGACAGGGGGAGGTCTCCTACGAGCAGTACTTC. The encoded protein is CASSIRQGEVSYEQYF. Full variable domain (outside the CDR3, taken from reference TRBV19 and TRBJ2-7): DGGITQSPKYLFRKEGQNVTLSCEQNLNHDAMYWYRQDPGQGLRLIYYSQIVNDFQKGDIAEGYSVSREKKESFPLTVTSAQKNPTAFYLCASSIRQGEVSYEQYFGPGTRLTVT.